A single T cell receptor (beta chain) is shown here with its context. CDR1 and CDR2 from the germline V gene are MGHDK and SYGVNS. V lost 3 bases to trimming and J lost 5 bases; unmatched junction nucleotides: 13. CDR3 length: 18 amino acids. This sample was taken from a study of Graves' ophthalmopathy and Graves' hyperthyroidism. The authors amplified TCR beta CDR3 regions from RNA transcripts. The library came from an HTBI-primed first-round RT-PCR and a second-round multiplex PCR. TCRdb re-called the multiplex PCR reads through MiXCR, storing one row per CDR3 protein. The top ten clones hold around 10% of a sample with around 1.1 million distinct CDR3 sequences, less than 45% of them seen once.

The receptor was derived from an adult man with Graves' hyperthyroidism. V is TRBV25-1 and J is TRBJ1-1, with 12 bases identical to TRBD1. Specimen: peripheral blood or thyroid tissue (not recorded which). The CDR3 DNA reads TGTGCCAGCAGTGACTCCTGGGGACAGGGGGCTTTCGGAACTGAAGCTTTCTTT. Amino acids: CASSDSWGQGAFGTEAFF.